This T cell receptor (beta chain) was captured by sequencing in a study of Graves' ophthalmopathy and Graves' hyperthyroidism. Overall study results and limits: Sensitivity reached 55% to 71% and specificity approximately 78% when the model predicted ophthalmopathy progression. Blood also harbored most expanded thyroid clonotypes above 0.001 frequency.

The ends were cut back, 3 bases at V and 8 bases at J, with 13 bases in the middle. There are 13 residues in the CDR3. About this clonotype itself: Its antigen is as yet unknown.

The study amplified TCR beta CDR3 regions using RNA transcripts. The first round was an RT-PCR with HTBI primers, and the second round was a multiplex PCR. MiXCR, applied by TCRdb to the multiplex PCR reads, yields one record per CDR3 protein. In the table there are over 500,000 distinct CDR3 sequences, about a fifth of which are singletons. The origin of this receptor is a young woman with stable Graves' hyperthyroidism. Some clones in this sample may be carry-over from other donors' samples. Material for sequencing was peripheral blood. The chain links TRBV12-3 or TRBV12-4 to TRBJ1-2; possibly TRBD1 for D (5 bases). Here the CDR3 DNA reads TGTGCCAGCAGTTTGGGACGGGATGTGGGCTACACCTTC. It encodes CASSLGRDVGYTF.